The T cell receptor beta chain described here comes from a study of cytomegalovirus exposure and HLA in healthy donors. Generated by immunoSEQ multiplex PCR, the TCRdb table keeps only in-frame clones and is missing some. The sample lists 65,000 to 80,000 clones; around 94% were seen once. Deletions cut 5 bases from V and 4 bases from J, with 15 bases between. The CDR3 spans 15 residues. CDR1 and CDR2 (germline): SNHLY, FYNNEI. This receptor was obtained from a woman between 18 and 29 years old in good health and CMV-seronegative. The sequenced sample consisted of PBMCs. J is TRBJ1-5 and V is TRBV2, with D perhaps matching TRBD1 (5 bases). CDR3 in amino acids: CASSYGGVGNQPQHF. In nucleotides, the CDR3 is TGTGCCAGCAGTTACGGGGGTGTAGGAAATCAGCCCCAGCATTTT. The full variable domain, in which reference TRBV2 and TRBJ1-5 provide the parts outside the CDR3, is EPEVTQTPSHQVTQMGQEVILRCVPISNHLYFYWYRQILGQKVEFLVSFYNNEISEKSEIFDDQFSVERPDGSNFTLKIRSTKLEDSAMYFCASSYGGVGNQPQHFGDGTRLSIL.